A single sample is the source of the 23 T cell receptor beta chains below, sequenced in a study of CD8 T cells in Susac syndrome. Reverse transcription used 0.5 to 1 ug RNA and random hexamers. TCRdb itself ran the immunoSEQ multiplex PCR reads through MiXCR, one entry per CDR3 protein. The sample gives approximately 280,000 distinct CDR3 sequences, roughly 81% of which show up once; over 0.09% is in the top ten. Sample: CD8+ T cells from PBMCs. Every receptor here comes from a human donor with multiple sclerosis.

This clonotype occurred a few times. J is TRBJ2-1 and V is TRBV27, with D possibly being TRBD1 (5 bases). The V end lost 3 bases, the J end lost 8 bases, and 8 bases lay between the germline ends. From germline, CDR1 is MNHEY and CDR2 SMNVEV (reference sequence). The CDR3 covers 12 residues. CDR3 protein: CASSLGRYEQFF. CDR3 nucleotides: TGTGCCAGCAGTTTGGGGCGGTATGAGCAGTTCTTC.

The chain combines TRBV15 with TRBJ2-7; TRBD2 matches 8 bases. Losses at the gene ends were 5 bases for V and 3 bases for J; bases not matched to a gene: 6. Germline-derived CDR1 and CDR2 are LNHNV and YYDKDF (reference sequence). The CDR3 covers 14 residues. Written as DNA, the CDR3 is TGTGCCACCAGCCCCGGGAGGGGAGGCTACGAGCAGTACTTC. Translating it yields CATSPGRGGYEQYF.

The chain employs TRBV2 and TRBJ1-3; TRBD1 might be the D (6 bases). Per the germline V gene, CDR1 is SNHLY and CDR2 is FYNNEI. The CDR3 extends over 14 amino acids. V was clipped by 4 bases and J by 4 bases, with 11 bases between them. The DNA of the CDR3 is TGTGCCAGCAGTGGGAAGGGGGGCGGAAACACCATATATTTT. Amino acid sequence: CASSGKGGGNTIYF. The variable domain in full, completed from reference TRBV2 and TRBJ1-3, reads EPEVTQTPSHQVTQMGQEVILRCVPISNHLYFYWYRQILGQKVEFLVSFYNNEISEKSEIFDDQFSVERPDGSNFTLKIRSTKLEDSAMYFCASSGKGGGNTIYFGEGSWLTVV.

The gene calls are TRBV19 and TRBJ2-1, with 8 bases lining up with TRBD2. After removal of 3 bases from V and 0 bases from J, the junction contained 4 bases not matched to a gene. Germline V gene sequence: CDR1 LNHDA, CDR2 SQIVND (reference sequence). The CDR3 has 16 residues. The CDR3 coding sequence is TGTGCCAGTAGTATTTCGGCGGGAGGCTCCTACAATGAGCAGTTCTTC. Translating it yields CASSISAGGSYNEQFF.

Only one count was recorded for this clonotype. The chain combines TRBV3-1 with TRBJ1-2, with 8 nucleotides matching TRBD1. Looked up from germline, CDR1 is LGHDT and CDR2 is YNNKEL (reference sequence). After removal of 1 base from V and 6 bases from J, the junction contained 7 bases not matched to a gene. CDR3 length: 15 amino acids. Written as DNA, the CDR3 is TGTGCCAGCAGCCAAGTAGACAGGGGATTTGATGGCTACACCTTC. Translated: CASSQVDRGFDGYTF.

The chain carries TRBV28 and TRBJ2-5; TRBD1 matches 10 bases. The CDR3 spans 15 residues. V shed 7 bases, J shed 5 bases, and the junction held 10 bases outside the gene matches. The germline V gene encodes CDR1 MDHEN and CDR2 SYDVKM. The CDR3 here is CASTSRGQGSETQYF. CDR3 coding DNA: TGTGCCAGCACCTCTAGGGGACAGGGGAGCGAGACCCAGTACTTC.

The chain couples TRBV9 to TRBJ1-2; TRBD1 aligns across 7 bases. With 0 bases clipped from V and 8 bases from J, the junction kept 4 bases outside the gene matches. This CDR3 spans 13 amino acids. From germline, CDR1 is SGDLS and CDR2 YYNGEE. DNA for the CDR3: TGTGCCAGCAGCGTAGGGGGGACAGACGGCTACACCTTC. Its translation is CASSVGGTDGYTF.

The chain joins TRBV10-3 to TRBJ2-5, with 11 bases lining up with TRBD2. This CDR3 has 17 amino acids. V shed 0 bases and J 0 bases; nucleotides not matched to a gene: 3. Germline V gene lookup returns CDR1 ENHRY and CDR2 SYGVKD. CDR3: CAISESRTSGYQETQYF. The CDR3 bases are TGTGCCATCAGTGAGTCGAGGACTAGCGGGTACCAAGAGACCCAGTACTTC.

The genes are TRBV18 and TRBJ1-2, with 7 bases lining up with TRBD1. From germline, CDR1 is KGHSH and CDR2 LQKENI. Trimming at V came to 4 bases and at J to 4 bases, leaving 12 bases not matched to a gene. The CDR3 covers 16 residues. CDR3 loop: CASSLIRGQAFYGYTF. CDR3 coding DNA: TGTGCCAGCTCACTAATTAGAGGACAGGCGTTCTATGGCTACACCTTC.

The chain employs TRBV4-1 and TRBJ2-1, with TRBD2 identical over 7 bases. The CDR3 loop spans 17 amino acids. Germline assignment: CDR1 MGHRA and CDR2 YSYEKL. Unmatched junction bases numbered 9, after V lost 4 bases and J lost 0 bases. Here the CDR3 reads CASSPGREPTSYNEQFF. The CDR3 nucleotides read TGCGCCAGCAGCCCAGGGCGGGAGCCAACCTCCTACAATGAGCAGTTCTTC.

This rearrangement joins TRBV27 to TRBJ1-1; maybe TRBD1 (6 bases). Trimming stripped 3 bases from V and 0 bases from J, with 14 bases between. CDR1 is MNHEY, CDR2 SMNVEV, per germline (reference sequence). This CDR3 spans 16 amino acids. The CDR3 region is CASSFTVQGMNTEAFF. The CDR3 DNA reads as TGTGCCAGCAGTTTCACAGTCCAGGGGATGAACACTGAAGCTTTCTTT.

CDR3 protein: CASSLGGYPTRNQPQHF. The CDR3 region has the DNA TGTGCCAGCAGCTTAGGAGGGTATCCTACCCGAAATCAGCCCCAGCATTTT. The gene calls are TRBV7-2 and TRBJ1-5, with D uncertain. The CDR3 runs 17 residues. CDR1 is SGHTA and CDR2 is FQGNSA in the germline V gene. V lost 1 base, J lost 4 bases, and 17 bases lay in between.

The chain links TRBV28 to TRBJ2-7; tentative D call: TRBD1 (5 bases). The germline V and J ends were trimmed by 1 base and 5 bases, with 9 bases remaining between them. The V gene's germline CDR1 is MDHEN and CDR2 SYDVKM. The CDR3 has 13 residues. The CDR3 DNA reads TGTGCCAGCAGTTTATTCTCCAGGGACGAGCAGTACTTC. This sequence encodes CASSLFSRDEQYF. Full variable domain (rest looked up from reference TRBV28 and TRBJ2-7): DVKVTQSSRYLVKRTGEKVFLECVQDMDHENMFWYRQDPGLGLRLIYFSYDVKMKEKGDIPEGYSVSREKKERFSLILESASTNQTSMYLCASSLFSRDEQYFGPGTRLTVT.

V is TRBV4-1 and J is TRBJ1-1; tentatively, D is TRBD1 (5 bases). Germline lookup yields CDR1 MGHRA and CDR2 YSYEKL. The length of the CDR3 is 16 residues. V dropped 3 bases and J dropped 7 bases, with 21 bases sitting between them. In DNA, the CDR3 is TGCGCCAGCAGCCAGGCGAGGGCGTGGGAGGGGCTTGAAGCTTTCTTT. It is translated as CASSQARAWEGLEAFF.

This chain uses TRBV12-3 or TRBV12-4 with TRBJ2-3; 8 nucleotides align to TRBD2. This CDR3 comprises 17 residues. With V trimmed by 6 bases and J by 0 bases, 11 bases remained unmatched. CDR3 in amino acids: CASSLGPGGASTDTQYF. The CDR3 nucleotides are TGTGCCAGCAGCCTAGGGCCCGGGGGGGCTAGCACAGATACGCAGTATTTT.

The chain employs TRBV2 and TRBJ1-1, with D hard to call. Germline assignment: CDR1 SNHLY and CDR2 FYNNEI. This CDR3 has 11 amino acids. V was trimmed by 8 bases and J by 1 base, leaving 5 bases between them. This chain's CDR3 is CASWTNTEAFF. The CDR3 DNA follows: TGTGCCAGCTGGACGAACACTGAAGCTTTCTTT.

The chain couples TRBV5-1 to TRBJ2-7; D is possibly TRBD1 (5 bases). Germline CDR1 is SGHRS and CDR2 is YFSETQ. V lost 0 bases, J lost 6 bases, and 10 bases lay in between. The length of the CDR3 is 13 residues. CDR3 region: CASSLGQGIEQYF. The CDR3 DNA reads TGCGCCAGCAGCTTGGGGCAGGGCATCGAGCAGTACTTC.

This clonotype was seen only once. The chain links TRBV6-5 to TRBJ2-4, with 7 bases lining up with TRBD1. This CDR3 has 13 residues. Germline-derived CDR1 and CDR2 are MNHEY and SVGAGI. The J segment lost 8 bases and the V segment lost 4 bases, leaving 5 bases of the junction unmatched. Written as DNA, the CDR3 is TGTGCCAGCAGTTTACAGGGGTGGGACATTCAGTACTTC. Amino acid sequence: CASSLQGWDIQYF.

The V gene is TRBV6-5, the J gene TRBJ1-2; D call uncertain. This CDR3 is built from 12 residues. The V gene lost 7 bases and the J gene lost 4 bases, with 10 bases spanning the gap. Looked up from germline, CDR1 is MNHEY and CDR2 is SVGAGI. CDR3: CASTEDGYGYTF. Here the CDR3 DNA reads TGTGCCAGCACCGAAGACGGCTATGGCTACACCTTC.

The gene calls are TRBV27 and TRBJ1-6; D not certain. CDR3 size: 12 residues. The germline V and J ends were trimmed by 8 bases and 9 bases, with 11 bases remaining between them. Germline CDR1 and CDR2: MNHEY and SMNVEV (reference sequence). Here the CDR3 reads CASCYFGSPLHF. As DNA, the CDR3 is TGTGCCAGCTGTTACTTCGGTTCACCCCTCCACTTT.

The rearrangement uses TRBV20-1 and TRBJ1-5; D call uncertain. V lost 5 bases and J 4 bases, leaving 12 bases between the germline ends. The CDR3 contains 13 residues. From germline, CDR1 is DFQATT and CDR2 SNEGSKA (reference sequence). The DNA for the CDR3 is TGCAGTGCTCCTCAGGAACTGAATCAGCCCCAGCATTTT. This translates into CSAPQELNQPQHF.

The chain uses TRBV5-5 and TRBJ2-3; 8 positions match TRBD2. This CDR3 region has 13 residues. V trimming: 7 bases; J trimming: 0 bases; junction bases outside the gene matches: 1. Germline V gene sequence: CDR1 SGHKS, CDR2 YYEKEE (reference sequence). This CDR3 is CASGGGSTDTQYF. The CDR3 DNA follows: TGTGCCAGCGGCGGGGGGAGCACAGATACGCAGTATTTT.

The chain carries TRBV28 and TRBJ1-1, with D possibly TRBD1 on 5 matching bases. The V end lost 6 bases, the J end lost 9 bases, and 29 bases lay between the germline ends. CDR1 MDHEN and CDR2 SYDVKM come from the germline V gene. CDR3 size: 17 residues. The CDR3 DNA is TGTGCCAGCAGCCGACTAGGGCGACGGGGGAATGGCACCCAAGCTTTCTTT. Translated, it gives CASSRLGRRGNGTQAFF.